The 20 T cell receptor beta chains presented below share a single source sample, sequenced in a study of cytomegalovirus exposure and HLA in healthy donors. The PCR employed 60 Vbeta primers together with 13 Jbeta primers. Sequenced by immunoSEQ multiplex PCR; TCRdb stores in-frame clones only, minus some. The sample has approximately 110,000 clones; around three quarters are singletons. Input material: PBMCs. These receptors were obtained from a woman between 18 and 30 years old in good health and CMV-seropositive.

This clone was counted once. V usage is TRBV5-1 and J usage is TRBJ2-7, with 12 bases lining up with TRBD2. The junction had 4 bases not matched to a gene; V was cut back by 3 bases and J by 0 bases. This CDR3 has 16 residues. Germline loops: CDR1 SGHRS, CDR2 YFSETQ. CDR3 loop: CASSSRTSGVSYEQYF. CDR3 in DNA: TGCGCCAGCAGCTCCCGGACTAGCGGGGTCTCCTACGAGCAGTACTTC. Together with reference TRBV5-1 and TRBJ2-7, the CDR3 gives the full variable domain: KAGVTQTPRYLIKTRGQQVTLSCSPISGHRSVSWYQQTPGQGLQFLFEYFSETQRNKGNFPGRFSGRQFSNSRSEMNVSTLELGDSALYLCASSSRTSGVSYEQYFGPGTRLTVT.

The chain recombines TRBV5-1 with TRBJ2-3, with 8 positions matching TRBD1. The CDR3 extends over 15 amino acids. Germline V gives CDR1 SGHRS, CDR2 YFSETQ. The J segment lost 2 bases and the V segment lost 1 base, leaving 3 bases of the junction unmatched. Here the CDR3 reads CASSLLGQVTDTQYF. CDR3 sequence (DNA): TGCGCCAGCAGCTTGCTGGGACAGGTCACAGATACGCAGTATTTT.

This chain connects TRBV2 to TRBJ2-5; D perhaps matches TRBD1 (5 bases). This CDR3 has 15 amino acids. V lost 5 bases, J lost 2 bases, and 15 bases lay in between. Germline CDR1 reads SNHLY; CDR2 reads FYNNEI. The CDR3 sequence is CASSLIDSLQETQYF. Here the CDR3 DNA reads TGTGCCAGCAGTCTCATAGACAGCCTTCAAGAGACCCAGTACTTC.

The chain carries TRBV6-5 and TRBJ2-7; TRBD2 is a possible D gene (5 bases). The V and J ends lost 7 bases and 8 bases respectively, with 15 bases between them. Per germline, CDR1 MNHEY and CDR2 SVGAGI. The CDR3 contains 12 residues. This chain's CDR3 is CASTSAAEKQYF. DNA for the CDR3: TGTGCCAGCACTTCGGCAGCGGAGAAGCAGTACTTC.

The V gene is TRBV15, the J gene TRBJ2-5; 11 nucleotides match TRBD1. Germline values: CDR1 LNHNV, CDR2 YYDKDF (reference sequence). The CDR3 has 15 residues. V dropped 5 bases and J dropped 4; count of bases not matched to a gene: 6. This chain's CDR3 is CATSSDRGQLETQYF. CDR3 in DNA: TGTGCCACCAGCTCGGACAGGGGGCAGCTAGAGACCCAGTACTTC.

This chain uses TRBV5-1 with TRBJ1-4; 7 bases fit TRBD1. Trimming cost V 5 bases and J 8 bases; bases outside gene matches: 9. The CDR3 totals 14 residues. Germline V gene lookup returns CDR1 SGHRS and CDR2 YFSETQ. CDR3 nucleotide sequence: TGCGCCAGCAGGCCAGGGCAGGGGGGCGAAAAACTGTTTTTT. Translated, it gives CASRPGQGGEKLFF. The full variable domain, rest sourced from reference TRBV5-1 and TRBJ1-4, is KAGVTQTPRYLIKTRGQQVTLSCSPISGHRSVSWYQQTPGQGLQFLFEYFSETQRNKGNFPGRFSGRQFSNSRSEMNVSTLELGDSALYLCASRPGQGGEKLFFGSGTQLSVL.

This clone was observed a handful of times. This chain links TRBV4-2 with TRBJ1-2; D call uncertain. The CDR3 covers 15 residues. Germline loops: CDR1 LGHNA, CDR2 YNFKEQ. V dropped 2 bases and J dropped 0 bases, with 10 bases sitting between them. CDR3: CASSQNERTNYGYTF. The CDR3 bases are TGTGCCAGCAGCCAAAATGAGAGGACTAACTATGGCTACACCTTC.

DNA of the CDR3: TGTGCCAGCAGTTACACGGGAGTCACAGATACGCAGTATTTT. It yields the protein CASSYTGVTDTQYF. The chain links TRBV6-6 to TRBJ2-3; TRBD2 is a possible D gene (6 bases). CDR1 and CDR2 from the germline V gene are MNHNY and SVGAGI (reference sequence). Trimming took off 2 bases at V and 2 bases at J, with 8 bases between the two ends. There are 14 residues in the CDR3.

The chain joins TRBV7-9 to TRBJ1-2, with D unclear. From germline, CDR1 is SEHNR and CDR2 FQNEAQ (reference sequence). The V end was cut by 2 bases, the J end by 3 bases, with 10 bases between. This CDR3 spans 14 amino acids. CDR3 coding DNA: TGTGCCAGCAGCTTACAGATTCCCGACTATGGCTACACCTTC. Translating it yields CASSLQIPDYGYTF.

The V and J genes are TRBV5-1 and TRBJ2-5, with D possibly matching TRBD1 (6 bases). The J call may be incorrect, as the DNA end agrees better with TRBJ2-7. CDR3 length: 13 amino acids. Germline V gene lookup returns CDR1 SGHRS and CDR2 YFSETQ. The CDR3 reads CASTRDTSYEQYF. CDR3 coding DNA: TGCGCCAGCACCCGGGACACCTCCTACGAGCAGTACTTC.

J is TRBJ2-7 and V is TRBV9; D unresolved. CDR1 SGDLS and CDR2 YYNGEE come from the germline V gene. V lost 0 bases and J lost 3, with 10 bases in between. This CDR3 contains 14 residues. The DNA for the CDR3 is TGTGCCAGCAGCGTAGTAGCCAGTAGCTACGAGCAGTACTTC. It encodes CASSVVASSYEQYF.

This clone was picked up a small number of times. The genes are TRBV6-6 and TRBJ1-1, with 9 nucleotides matching TRBD1. Germline V gene lookup returns CDR1 MNHNY and CDR2 SVGAGI (reference sequence). J was trimmed by 10 bases and V by 0 bases; bases with no gene match: 3. The CDR3 spans 13 residues. The DNA for the CDR3 is TGTGCCAGCAGTTACTCGGGACAGGGCGTAGCTTTCTTT. This sequence encodes CASSYSGQGVAFF.

This clone has more than one count but fewer than ten. The CDR3 region is CASRMGTSGFQETQYF. Here the CDR3 DNA reads TGTGCCAGCAGGATGGGGACTAGCGGATTCCAAGAGACCCAGTACTTC. The chain recombines TRBV6-6 with TRBJ2-5; the match to TRBD2 covers 11 bases. CDR1 and CDR2 (germline): MNHNY, SVGAGI (reference sequence). This CDR3 contains 16 residues. J was trimmed by 1 base and V by 6 bases; bases with no gene match: 7.

The chain has TRBV19 and TRBJ2-7; 12 nucleotides line up with TRBD1. Germline loops: CDR1 LNHDA, CDR2 SQIVND (reference sequence). V was clipped by 10 bases and J by 7 bases; unmatched bases: 5. The CDR3 loop spans 12 amino acids. The CDR3 loop is CATGTGGNEQYF. The CDR3, as DNA: TGTGCCACCGGGACAGGGGGCAATGAGCAGTACTTC.

The rearrangement uses TRBV7-8 and TRBJ2-1, with 13 bases aligning to TRBD2. Unmatched junction bases numbered 4, after V lost 1 base and J lost 1 base. The CDR3 has 18 residues. Germline values: CDR1 SGHVS, CDR2 FQNEAQ. The CDR3 is CASSLEGLAGTSYNEQFF. CDR3 coding DNA: TGTGCCAGCAGCTTAGAGGGACTAGCGGGAACTTCCTACAATGAGCAGTTCTTC.

The V gene is TRBV10-3, the J gene TRBJ2-7; 9 bases fit TRBD2. The germline V gene has CDR1 ENHRY and CDR2 SYGVKD. V trimming: 8 bases; J trimming: 7 bases; junction bases outside the gene matches: 9. This CDR3 region has 13 residues. The CDR3 nucleotides read TGTGCCATCCTCCGGTCTCTAGCGGGAGAGCAGTACTTC. Protein sequence: CAILRSLAGEQYF.

This CDR3 reads CAISESGSKAFF. In DNA form, the CDR3 reads TGTGCCATCAGTGAGTCGGGGAGTAAAGCTTTCTTT. The chain carries TRBV10-3 and TRBJ1-1; D unresolved. The CDR3 length is 12 residues. V was clipped by 0 bases and J by 9 bases, with 8 bases between them. CDR1 and CDR2 (germline): ENHRY, SYGVKD.

The chain is built from TRBV6-4 and TRBJ1-2; 7 bases are a match to TRBD1. Trimming cost V 6 bases and J 3 bases; bases outside gene matches: 7. The germline gives CDR1 MRHNA, CDR2 SNTAGT. This CDR3 comprises 14 residues. The CDR3 sequence: CASRPGGLDYGYTF. The CDR3 nucleotides are TGTGCCAGCAGACCAGGGGGACTAGACTATGGCTACACCTTC.

The chain carries TRBV2 and TRBJ1-1, with D perhaps matching TRBD1 (6 bases). The V end lost 4 bases, the J end lost 7 bases, and 19 bases lay between the germline ends. Germline assignment: CDR1 SNHLY and CDR2 FYNNEI. The CDR3 runs 15 residues. DNA for the CDR3: TGTGCCAGCAGTGGTTGGGCAGGGGAACGAAGTGAAGCTTTCTTT. Its protein is CASSGWAGERSEAFF.

The chain has TRBV7-9 and TRBJ1-4; 8 nucleotides align to TRBD1. This CDR3 is 15 amino acids long. Germline-derived CDR1 and CDR2 are SEHNR and FQNEAQ (reference sequence). V lost 4 bases to trimming and J lost 7 bases; unmatched junction nucleotides: 8. The CDR3 DNA follows: TGTGCCAGCAGCTCTCCGGGACAGGCTAGTGAAAAACTGTTTTTT. Translation gives CASSSPGQASEKLFF.